In its sample, the clone carrying this TCR beta chain was seen many times. Antigen: not known. This entry comes from a study of tumor and adjacent non-tumor tissue in lung cancer. Across the whole study: There were about twelve adenocarcinoma, a couple of squamous cell carcinoma and 1 small cell lung cancer cases. The study's findings and limits: Tumor repertoires had a smaller top 100 clone share than normal lung.

TCRbeta libraries were built with three rounds of nested PCR, modified from ARM-PCR. TCRdb ran MiXCR on the multiplex PCR reads and lists one entry per CDR3 protein. The sample carries 76,000 or so distinct CDR3 sequences, around 65% recorded once. Trimming removed 5 bases from V and 7 bases from J; junction bases left unmatched: 7. The CDR3 runs 15 residues. RNA was extracted from bulk tissue without any cell sorting. The V and J genes are TRBV12-3 or TRBV12-4 and TRBJ2-1; TRBD1 matches at 11 bases. The sequenced sample consisted of lung tumor tissue. The source is a woman between 65 and 79 years old with non-small cell lung cancer. The CDR3 DNA sequence: TGTGCCAGCAGTCTTGGACAGGGGGCTTGGAATGAGCAGTTCTTC. It yields the protein CASSLGQGAWNEQFF.